One and the same sample provided the 30 T cell receptor beta chains below, sequenced in a study of blood T cell repertoires in COVID-19. The repertoire was sequenced with immunoSEQ multiplex PCR; TCRdb's copy has only in-frame clones and lacks some. The sample carries about 200,000 clones, roughly 80% recorded once. Sequenced sample: peripheral blood. Source of these receptors: a man in his sixties with COVID-19, enrolled during active disease.

The V call is TRBV28, the J call TRBJ2-6, with 8 nucleotides matching TRBD1. Per the germline V gene, CDR1 is MDHEN and CDR2 is SYDVKM. This CDR3 has 17 amino acids. The trim removed 0 bases at V and 8 bases at J, leaving 9 bases unmatched. The CDR3 sequence is CASSLWGSGTGSNVLTF. The CDR3 coding sequence is TGTGCCAGCAGTTTATGGGGGTCCGGGACAGGCTCCAACGTCCTGACTTTC.

In its sample, this clone was seen once. The chain is built from TRBV5-4 and TRBJ2-7; maybe TRBD2 (6 bases). Germline V lookup: CDR1 SGHNT, CDR2 YYREEE (reference sequence). The CDR3 spans 15 residues. The V gene lost 0 bases and the J gene lost 0 bases, with 10 bases spanning the gap. CDR3 sequence (DNA): TGTGCCAGCAGCTTGGGGATAGCGGCCTCCTACGAGCAGTACTTC. It encodes CASSLGIAASYEQYF.

This CDR3 reads CASSPTANYGYTF. The CDR3 DNA reads TGTGCCAGCAGCCCGACAGCTAACTATGGCTACACCTTC. The chain combines TRBV7-9 with TRBJ1-2; a weak D match, TRBD1 (5 bases). CDR1 is SEHNR, CDR2 FQNEAQ, per germline (reference sequence). The CDR3 covers 13 residues. V was clipped by 5 bases and J by 0 bases, with 7 bases between them.

V is TRBV11-2 and J is TRBJ1-1; 9 positions match TRBD1. V lost 4 bases to trimming and J lost 1 base; unmatched junction nucleotides: 10. Germline lookup yields CDR1 SGHAT and CDR2 FQNNGV. The CDR3 runs to 17 residues. The chain's CDR3 is CASSSKAGTGPNTEAFF. The CDR3 DNA reads as TGTGCCAGCAGCTCCAAAGCCGGGACAGGGCCGAACACTGAAGCTTTCTTT.

The gene calls are TRBV27 and TRBJ2-1; a possible D gene is TRBD2 (5 bases). V lost 4 bases and J 9 bases, leaving 13 bases between the germline ends. Germline assignment: CDR1 MNHEY and CDR2 SMNVEV (reference sequence). The CDR3 length is 13 residues. The CDR3 reads CASSWLLEGEQFF. CDR3 nucleotide sequence: TGTGCCAGCAGTTGGTTACTAGAAGGTGAGCAGTTCTTC.

This chain links TRBV10-2 with TRBJ1-6; 7 bases agree with TRBD1. The CDR3 spans 17 residues. V lost 4 bases, J lost 7 bases, and 13 bases stayed unmatched. Germline loops: CDR1 WSHSY, CDR2 SAAADI. The CDR3 nucleotides read TGCGCCAGCAGTGGACAGGGAATACCCCTCTCGAATTCACCCCTCCACTTT. The encoded protein is CASSGQGIPLSNSPLHF.

The chain recombines TRBV7-9 with TRBJ1-2; tentative D call: TRBD1 (5 bases). Germline values: CDR1 SEHNR, CDR2 FQNEAQ (reference sequence). The CDR3 has 13 residues. The ends were cut back, 6 bases at V and 8 bases at J, with 16 bases in the middle. The DNA of the CDR3 is TGTGCCAGCAGTCAGCGCAGCGGGGGGGGCTACACCTTC. This gives the protein CASSQRSGGGYTF.

CDR3 amino acids: CASSKGQGHSYNEQFF. The CDR3 DNA reads as TGTGCCAGCAGCAAAGGACAGGGTCATTCCTACAATGAGCAGTTCTTC. V is TRBV21-1 and J is TRBJ2-1; the table names TRBD1, a call not compared with the DNA. TRBV21-1 is a pseudogene segment. The CDR3 runs to 16 residues.

This clone was detected only once. V and J are TRBV19 and TRBJ2-5; no definite D call. CDR3 size: 13 residues. V was pared by 2 bases and J by 2 bases, with 6 bases between. Germline CDR1 reads LNHDA; CDR2 reads SQIVND (reference sequence). For the CDR3, the DNA is TGTGCCAGTAGTATAAGCAGGCAAGAGACCCAGTACTTC. Translating it yields CASSISRQETQYF.

The V call is TRBV23-1, the J call TRBJ2-7, with 8 bases identical to TRBD2. TRBV23-1 is noted as an ORF with a role that remains uncertain. CDR3 length: 13 amino acids. With V trimmed by 6 bases and J by 5 bases, 6 bases remained unmatched. CDR3 sequence (DNA): TGCGCCAGCAGCGGGGGGGCTGCCCACGAGCAGTACTTC. Translating gives CASSGGAAHEQYF.

The V and J genes are TRBV14 and TRBJ2-2, with D perhaps matching TRBD1 (6 bases). V gave up 0 bases and J gave up 1 base, with 9 bases separating them. This CDR3 is built from 16 residues. Germline CDR1 is SGHDN and CDR2 is FVKESK. The CDR3: CASSQDPRGNTGELFF. Written as DNA, the CDR3 is TGTGCCAGCAGCCAAGATCCCAGGGGGAACACCGGGGAGCTGTTTTTT.

The CDR3 loop is CASSPHGETQYF. The DNA for the CDR3 is TGTGCCAGCAGCCCCCACGGGGAGACCCAGTACTTC. The chain couples TRBV3-1 (or the pseudogene TRBV3-2) to TRBJ2-5; D call uncertain. V lost 4 bases to trimming and J lost 5 bases, with 8 bases between them. The CDR3 runs to 12 residues. The germline gives CDR1 LGHDT, CDR2 YNNKEL (reference sequence).

The rearrangement links TRBV7-9 to TRBJ2-3; D ambiguous. Trimming left V 1 base short and J 5 bases short, with 13 bases between. CDR3 length: 15 amino acids. Germline assignment: CDR1 SEHNR and CDR2 FQNEAQ (reference sequence). The CDR3 protein is CASSLGVAFVDTQYF. CDR3 DNA sequence: TGTGCCAGCAGCTTAGGTGTCGCGTTTGTAGATACGCAGTATTTT.

This chain uses TRBV5-6 with TRBJ1-1, with unresolved D. CDR1 and CDR2 (germline): SGHDT, YYEEEE. The CDR3 covers 14 residues. V lost 7 bases to trimming and J lost 0 bases, with 13 bases between them. This chain's CDR3 is CASERRLLNTEAFF. The CDR3 bases are TGTGCCAGCGAGCGACGACTCCTGAACACTGAAGCTTTCTTT.

CDR3 protein: CASSITGTTRGTEAFF. The CDR3 region has the DNA TGTGCCAGTAGTATAACCGGGACAACCAGGGGCACTGAAGCTTTCTTT. The V gene is TRBV19, the J gene TRBJ1-1, with a possible D match to TRBD1 (6 bases). The germline CDR1 and CDR2 sequences are LNHDA and SQIVND (reference sequence). Trimming removed 2 bases from V and 4 bases from J, with 17 bases in between. This CDR3 spans 16 amino acids.

The chain couples TRBV5-5 to TRBJ2-4; no definite D call. Looked up from germline, CDR1 is SGHKS and CDR2 is YYEKEE (reference sequence). The CDR3 is 17 amino acids. The V end lost 0 bases, the J end lost 0 bases, and 13 bases lay between the germline ends. The CDR3 reads CASSLGRVPSAKNIQYF. CDR3 coding DNA: TGTGCCAGCAGCTTGGGCCGGGTTCCTTCAGCCAAAAACATTCAGTACTTC.

The chain has TRBV3-1 (or the pseudogene TRBV3-2) and TRBJ2-1; the match to TRBD2 covers 9 bases. Germline CDR1 and CDR2: LGHDT and YNNKEL (reference sequence). V shed 3 bases, J shed 6 bases, and the junction held 3 bases outside the gene matches. The CDR3 spans 14 residues. In nucleotides, the CDR3 is TGTGCCAGCAGCCAGGGGACTAGCTTCAATGAGCAGTTCTTC. Its translation is CASSQGTSFNEQFF.

This clone showed up just a few times. The V and J genes are TRBV10-3 and TRBJ1-1, with D perhaps matching TRBD1 (6 bases). Germline loops: CDR1 ENHRY, CDR2 SYGVKD. The V end was cut by 7 bases, the J end by 4 bases, with 13 bases between. This CDR3 has 13 residues. CDR3 residues: CAITGTGTTEAFF. The CDR3 DNA reads TGTGCCATCACTGGCACAGGGACCACTGAAGCTTTCTTT.

The chain couples TRBV11-2 to TRBJ1-2, with 7 bases aligning to TRBD1. The V gene end was trimmed by 0 bases and the J gene end by 5 bases; junction bases not matched to a gene: 0. The CDR3 covers 13 residues. Per the germline V gene, CDR1 is SGHAT and CDR2 is FQNNGV. The CDR3 spells CASSLDRGYGYTF. The CDR3 nucleotides are TGTGCCAGCAGCTTAGACAGGGGGTATGGCTACACCTTC.

The chain recombines TRBV6-5 with TRBJ1-1; tentatively, D is TRBD1 (6 bases). Germline values: CDR1 MNHEY, CDR2 SVGAGI. V was shortened by 11 bases and J by 6 bases, with 19 bases between the two germline ends. This CDR3 region has 13 residues. In DNA form, the CDR3 reads TGTGCCGCCCAGCTCACCAGGGGATCTGAAGCTTTCTTT. Amino acid sequence: CAAQLTRGSEAFF.

The rearrangement joins TRBV4-3 to TRBJ1-2, with unresolved D. This CDR3 is built from 14 residues. The germline V and J ends were trimmed by 0 bases and 5 bases, with 10 bases remaining between them. In germline, CDR1 is LGHNA, CDR2 YSLEER. The DNA for the CDR3 is TGCGCCAGCAGCCAAGATCGAGCGGAGTATGGCTACACCTTC. It is translated as CASSQDRAEYGYTF.

This sequence joins TRBV7-6 and TRBJ2-2; TRBD1 matches at 10 bases. The CDR3 has 15 amino acids. Per the germline V gene, CDR1 is SGHVS and CDR2 is FNYEAQ. J gave up 5 bases and V 8 bases, and 8 bases lay outside the gene matches. This CDR3 reads CASVAGTGATGELFF. The CDR3 nucleotides are TGTGCCAGCGTCGCAGGGACAGGGGCAACCGGGGAGCTGTTTTTT. Looking up the rest from reference TRBV7-6 and TRBJ2-2 gives the full variable domain: GAGVSQSPRYKVTKRGQDVALRCDPISGHVSLYWYRQALGQGPEFLTYFNYEAQQDKSGLPNDRFSAERPEGSISTLTIQRTEQRDSAMYRCASVAGTGATGELFFGEGSRLTVL.

This clone was detected a few times. V usage is TRBV28 and J usage is TRBJ1-1; TRBD1 might be the D (5 bases). The length of the CDR3 is 13 residues. CDR1 and CDR2 (germline): MDHEN, SYDVKM. Trimming left V 3 bases short and J 1 base short, with 6 bases between. CDR3 bases: TGTGCCAGCAGTTTGGGGGGGAACACTGAAGCTTTCTTT. Protein: CASSLGGNTEAFF.

In regard to this clone: Other DNA sequences in the same sample also yield this CDR3. The chain uses TRBV6-5 and TRBJ1-2, with 9 positions matching TRBD1. The CDR3 covers 14 residues. Germline CDR1 and CDR2: MNHEY and SVGAGI. V lost 0 bases and J lost 6; bases outside the gene matches: 2. CDR3 DNA sequence: TGTGCCAGCAGTTACTCCGGGACAGGGAATGGCTACACCTTC. Translated: CASSYSGTGNGYTF.

This clone showed up just a few times. The chain employs TRBV5-1 and TRBJ1-1, with TRBD1 matching over 9 bases. Germline assignment: CDR1 SGHRS and CDR2 YFSETQ. This CDR3 is 16 amino acids long. After removal of 1 base from V and 2 bases from J, the junction contained 6 bases not matched to a gene. The CDR3 here is CASSLTGQGHNTEAFF. In nucleotides, the CDR3 is TGCGCCAGCAGCTTGACCGGACAGGGGCATAACACTGAAGCTTTCTTT. Together with reference TRBV5-1 and TRBJ1-1, the CDR3 gives the full variable domain: KAGVTQTPRYLIKTRGQQVTLSCSPISGHRSVSWYQQTPGQGLQFLFEYFSETQRNKGNFPGRFSGRQFSNSRSEMNVSTLELGDSALYLCASSLTGQGHNTEAFFGQGTRLTVV.

The rearrangement joins TRBV6-5 to TRBJ1-5; TRBD1 matches 7 bases. Trimming at V came to 6 bases and at J to 4 bases, leaving 9 bases not matched to a gene. CDR3 length: 15 residues. Germline V lookup: CDR1 MNHEY, CDR2 SVGAGI. CDR3 coding DNA: TGTGCCAGCAGGCGGCAGGGGGTCGGAAATCAGCCCCAGCATTTT. Translation gives CASRRQGVGNQPQHF.

The rearrangement links TRBV4-1 to TRBJ1-4; weak D call: TRBD1 (5 bases). This CDR3 has 15 residues. Trimming pared 4 bases from V and 3 bases from J, leaving 12 bases between. Germline CDR1 and CDR2: MGHRA and YSYEKL. CDR3 protein: CASSPSGSANEKLFF. The CDR3 DNA reads as TGCGCCAGCAGCCCATCAGGGTCTGCTAATGAAAAACTGTTTTTT.

This sequence joins TRBV18 and TRBJ1-2; D is unresolved. V lost 4 bases and J 3 bases, leaving 12 bases between the germline ends. The CDR3 sequence is 14 residues long. Per the germline V gene, CDR1 is KGHSH and CDR2 is LQKENI. The CDR3 DNA sequence: TGTGCCAGCTCACGCACGGGGTCGCACTATGGCTACACCTTC. Translation gives CASSRTGSHYGYTF.

For the CDR3, the DNA is TGTGCCAGCAGTTACGGAGGGGAGACCCAGTACTTC. It yields the protein CASSYGGETQYF. The J gene is TRBJ2-5, the V gene TRBV6-5; TRBD2 might be the D (6 bases). V lost 2 bases and J 5 bases, leaving 6 bases between the germline ends. This CDR3 comprises 12 residues. Germline values: CDR1 MNHEY, CDR2 SVGAGI.

This clone was found a few times. V and J are TRBV6-5 and TRBJ1-1, with TRBD1 matching over 8 bases. V lost 4 bases to trimming and J lost 5 bases; unmatched junction nucleotides: 9. CDR1 is MNHEY and CDR2 is SVGAGI in the germline V gene. The CDR3 spans 15 residues. The CDR3 region has the DNA TGTGCCAGCAGTTCCCGGACAGGGCGACAGACTGAAGCTTTCTTT. It yields the protein CASSSRTGRQTEAFF.